These 11 T cell receptor beta chains were all obtained from the same sample, sequenced in a study of blood T cells in healthy people across ages. A second PCR of about 6 to 11 cycles used a sample-barcoded 5' primer and a J-beta primer mix. TCRdb passed the 5' RACE reads through MiXCR, listing each CDR3 protein once. The table records 1.5 million or so distinct CDR3 sequences, roughly 43% of them present only once. The sequenced material came from blood. The receptors derive from a woman younger than 30 in good health.

This clonotype has just a few counts. The J gene is TRBJ1-6, the V gene TRBV29-1; 7 positions agree with TRBD1. This CDR3 has 15 residues. Germline CDR1 is SQVTM and CDR2 is ANQGSEA. Trimming removed 6 bases from V and 0 bases from J; junction bases left unmatched: 5. The CDR3 sequence: CSVKTGFSYNSPLHF. The CDR3 bases are TGCAGCGTCAAGACAGGGTTCTCCTATAATTCACCCCTCCACTTT.

This clonotype was counted between two and nine times. This chain uses TRBV6-5 with TRBJ1-1, with D perhaps matching TRBD1 (6 bases). The CDR3 is made up of 15 amino acids. CDR1 and CDR2 (germline): MNHEY, SVGAGI. Trimming stripped 2 bases from V and 6 bases from J, with 16 bases between. CDR3 sequence: CASSYRARGSSEAFF. CDR3 coding DNA: TGTGCCAGCAGTTACCGGGCCAGGGGATCCTCTGAAGCTTTCTTT.

This clonotype has just a few counts. The gene calls are TRBV4-3 and TRBJ1-3; 9 bases line up with TRBD1. From germline, CDR1 is LGHNA and CDR2 YSLEER. The CDR3 has 15 residues. V was pared by 8 bases and J by 9 bases, with 14 bases of the junction left unmatched. The CDR3 nucleotides are TGCGCCAGCGCCTTCGCGGGACAGGGTGAAGCCACCATATATTTT. Encoded protein: CASAFAGQGEATIYF.

This clonotype was observed a few times. The V call is TRBV7-3, the J call TRBJ2-2, with D possibly called TRBD1 or TRBD2 (5 bases each). Germline CDR1 and CDR2: SGHTA and FQGTGA. Trimming shortened V by 4 bases and J by 5 bases, and 14 bases separated the two germline ends. The CDR3 spans 15 residues. DNA of the CDR3: TGTGCCAGCAGCTCATCAAGGGGACCTACCGGGGAGCTGTTTTTT. It encodes CASSSSRGPTGELFF. Supplemented by reference TRBV7-3 and TRBJ2-2, the full variable domain reads GAGVSQTPSNKVTEKGKYVELRCDPISGHTALYWYRQSLGQGPEFLIYFQGTGAADDSGLPNDRFFAVRPEGSVSTLKIQRTERGDSAVYLCASSSSRGPTGELFFGEGSRLTVL.

The chain recombines TRBV2 with TRBJ2-2, with 14 bases lining up with TRBD2. Trimming took 5 bases from V and 1 from J; bases not matched to a gene: 3. There are 17 residues in the CDR3. Germline assignment: CDR1 SNHLY and CDR2 FYNNEI. The CDR3 loop is CASSRTSGRRNTGELFF. The DNA for the CDR3 is TGTGCCAGCAGTCGGACTAGCGGGAGGAGGAACACCGGGGAGCTGTTTTTT.

CDR3: CASGFTWGSNRSYEQYF. The CDR3, as DNA: TGTGCTAGTGGTTTTACCTGGGGCAGCAATCGATCCTACGAGCAGTACTTC. The genes are TRBV12-5 and TRBJ2-7, with D maybe TRBD1 (5 bases). From germline, CDR1 is LGHNT and CDR2 FRNRAP. Trimming took 3 bases from V and 1 from J, leaving 19 bases between them. This CDR3 is 17 amino acids long.

This chain connects TRBV20-1 to TRBJ1-4; D perhaps matches TRBD1 (5 bases). CDR3 length: 14 amino acids. V was pared by 3 bases and J by 8 bases, with 16 bases between. The germline V gene has CDR1 DFQATT and CDR2 SNEGSKA (reference sequence). The CDR3 region has the DNA TGCAGTGCTAGGGTTGGAGGGGCAAGGGAAAAACTGTTTTTT. Protein: CSARVGGAREKLFF.

The chain has TRBV25-1 and TRBJ2-7; D gene ambiguous. Germline V gene lookup returns CDR1 MGHDK and CDR2 SYGVNS. V lost 5 bases to trimming and J lost 7 bases, with 12 bases between them. The CDR3 is 12 amino acids. The CDR3 protein is CASSRSYNEQYF. The CDR3 DNA reads as TGTGCCAGCAGTCGCTCCTACAATGAGCAGTACTTC.

This clonotype was counted ten times or more. J is TRBJ1-2 and V is TRBV12-3 or TRBV12-4; D may be TRBD1 (5 bases). CDR3 length equals 13 residues. V lost 6 bases and J 5 bases, leaving 13 bases between the germline ends. The CDR3 region has the DNA TGTGCCAGCAGACCCGGGGGGAGGTATGGCTACACCTTC. It encodes CASRPGGRYGYTF.

This clonotype has just a few counts. The chain has TRBV6-5 and TRBJ2-1, with 9 bases identical to TRBD1. V lost 3 bases, J lost 4 bases, and 4 bases stayed unmatched. The CDR3 runs 15 residues. Germline V gene data show CDR1 as MNHEY and CDR2 as SVGAGI. The CDR3 nucleotides read TGTGCCAGCAGTTATTCAGGGACAGGGTACAATGAGCAGTTCTTC. Its protein is CASSYSGTGYNEQFF.

The chain has TRBV20-1 and TRBJ1-5; TRBD1 might be the D (5 bases). Per germline, CDR1 DFQATT and CDR2 SNEGSKA (reference sequence). The CDR3 runs to 14 residues. Trimming took off 6 bases at V and 1 base at J, with 13 bases between the two ends. The CDR3 reads CSALGGASNQPQHF. CDR3 DNA sequence: TGCAGTGCCTTGGGAGGGGCGAGCAATCAGCCCCAGCATTTT.